The 22 T cell receptor beta chains below all came from one sample that was sequenced in a study of T cells in Graves' hyperthyroidism and ophthalmopathy. What was amplified from RNA transcripts were TCR beta CDR3 regions. TCR CDR3 underwent first-round RT-PCR with the HTBI primer set. TCRdb itself ran the multiplex PCR reads through MiXCR, one entry per CDR3 protein. The sample shows 500,000 to 750,000 distinct CDR3 sequences, 46% of them seen only once. What was sequenced was peripheral blood or thyroid tissue (not recorded which). The receptors were sampled from a young woman with Graves' hyperthyroidism.

The table lists this clonotype with many counts. This chain joins TRBV7-9 and TRBJ2-5; the match to TRBD1 covers 7 bases. Trimming removed 6 bases from V and 5 bases from J; junction bases left unmatched: 9. Germline values: CDR1 SEHNR, CDR2 FQNEAQ (reference sequence). CDR3 size: 14 residues. This chain's CDR3 is CASRAEGGWETQYF. The CDR3 nucleotides read TGTGCCAGCAGAGCTGAAGGGGGCTGGGAGACCCAGTACTTC.

Concerning this clonotype: Since a much larger clone is just one base distant, this may be a read error. This chain uses TRBV7-9 with TRBJ2-2; D is perhaps TRBD2 (5 bases). The CDR3 loop spans 14 amino acids. The germline CDR1 and CDR2 sequences are SEHNR and FQNEAQ (reference sequence). V was shortened by 6 bases and J by 10 bases, with 18 bases between the two germline ends. CDR3 sequence: CASSSEASSVELFF. Written as DNA, the CDR3 is TGTGCCAGCAGTTCGGAGGCCTCGAGCGTGGAGCTGTTTTTT.

This clonotype was found many times. The rearrangement links TRBV2 to TRBJ2-7; TRBD2 is a possible D gene (6 bases). The CDR3 has 15 amino acids. The germline gives CDR1 SNHLY, CDR2 FYNNEI. V was cut by 5 bases and J by 3 bases, with 17 bases left in between. The CDR3 here is CASSYIRGRNYEQYF. Written as DNA, the CDR3 is TGTGCCAGCAGTTACATCCGGGGGAGGAACTACGAGCAGTACTTC.

The chain's CDR3 is CASSSDRASDTQYF. CDR3 bases: TGTGCCAGCAGCTCGGACAGGGCGTCAGATACGCAGTATTTT. The genes are TRBV7-9 and TRBJ2-3; 8 bases align to TRBD1. Per the germline V gene, CDR1 is SEHNR and CDR2 is FQNEAQ (reference sequence). V lost 4 bases, J lost 4 bases, and 4 bases stayed unmatched. This CDR3 comprises 14 residues.

The CDR3 DNA follows: TGTGCCAGCATCCCGGGGACTAGCGGGAGGGAAGAGACCCAGTACTTC. It specifies CASIPGTSGREETQYF. The chain recombines TRBV11-2 with TRBJ2-5, with 16 bases that match TRBD2. Trimming cost V 7 bases and J 3 bases; bases outside gene matches: 5. CDR3 length: 16 amino acids. The germline V gene has CDR1 SGHAT and CDR2 FQNNGV. The full variable domain, rest sourced from reference TRBV11-2 and TRBJ2-5, is EAGVAQSPRYKIIEKRQSVAFWCNPISGHATLYWYQQILGQGPKLLIQFQNNGVVDDSQLPKDRFSAERLKGVDSTLKIQPAKLEDSAVYLCASIPGTSGREETQYFGPGTRLLVL.

Ten or more counts support this clonotype. V and J are TRBV7-2 and TRBJ1-1, with a weak D call TRBD1 (5 bases). With 5 bases removed from V and 5 bases from J, the gap between germline ends came to 12 bases. In germline, CDR1 is SGHTA, CDR2 FQGNSA. The CDR3 extends over 13 amino acids. The CDR3: CASSPGAGTEAFF. The CDR3 nucleotides are TGTGCCAGCAGCCCCGGGGCGGGGACTGAAGCTTTCTTT.

This clonotype was found many times. The chain combines TRBV7-8 with TRBJ1-2, with no clear D. The CDR3 runs 11 residues. Germline V CDR1 and CDR2: SGHVS, FQNEAQ. The V end was cut by 3 bases, the J end by 6 bases, with 5 bases between. CDR3 loop: CASSFRDGYTF. The CDR3 DNA reads as TGTGCCAGCAGCTTTAGGGATGGCTACACCTTC.

CDR3 loop: CASSPPVYRGLNQPQHF. CDR3 nucleotide sequence: TGTGCCAGCTCACCACCGGTCTACAGGGGGCTCAATCAGCCCCAGCATTTT. The chain has TRBV18 and TRBJ1-5; 9 nucleotides agree with TRBD1. This CDR3 contains 17 residues. CDR1 is KGHSH, CDR2 LQKENI, per germline. Trimming cost V 0 bases and J 3 bases; bases outside gene matches: 6. Drawing the rest from reference TRBV18 and TRBJ1-5, the complete variable domain is NAGVMQNPRHLVRRRGQEARLRCSPMKGHSHVYWYRQLPEEGLKFMVYLQKENIIDESGMPKERFSAEFPKEGPSILRIQQVVRGDSAAYFCASSPPVYRGLNQPQHFGDGTRLSIL.

CDR3 nucleotide sequence: TGTGCCAGCAGCTTAGAACCGGGAGTTGATTTAGAAGAGACCCAGTACTTC. As protein: CASSLEPGVDLEETQYF. This chain links TRBV7-6 with TRBJ2-5; maybe TRBD2 (6 bases). Germline V CDR1 and CDR2: SGHVS, FNYEAQ. The CDR3 sequence is 17 residues long. V was trimmed by 1 base and J by 3 bases, leaving 18 bases between them.

Concerning this clonotype itself: This sequence may be a read error, since a much larger clone differs from it by one base. The gene calls are TRBV24-1 and TRBJ2-6, with D hard to call. Per germline, CDR1 KGHDR and CDR2 SFDVKD. CDR3 length: 17 amino acids. V was clipped by 3 bases and J by 0 bases, with 11 bases between them. CDR3 bases: TGTGCCACCAGTGATGTCCCGGAAGGCTCTGGGGCCAACGTCCTGACTTTC. Protein: CATSDVPEGSGANVLTF.

The chain combines TRBV29-1 with TRBJ1-2; no firm D call. The V end lost 7 bases, the J end lost 10 bases, and 19 bases lay between the germline ends. From germline, CDR1 is SQVTM and CDR2 ANQGSEA. The CDR3 is 12 amino acids. This CDR3 reads CSDCRPWRVYTF. The CDR3 nucleotides read TGCAGCGATTGCCGGCCGTGGAGGGTCTACACCTTC.

V and J are TRBV15 and TRBJ1-4; 7 bases are a match to TRBD1. CDR3 length equals 15 residues. Looked up from germline, CDR1 is LNHNV and CDR2 is YYDKDF (reference sequence). V lost 1 base, J lost 6 bases, and 5 bases stayed unmatched. DNA for the CDR3: TGTGCCACCAGCAGAGGAGCGGGGACAGATGAAAAACTGTTTTTT. It is translated as CATSRGAGTDEKLFF.

Concerning this clonotype: The conserved final phenylalanine or tryptophan is absent from the CDR3, which likely points to a read error. The chain employs TRBV12-3 or TRBV12-4 and TRBJ2-7, with a tentative D call TRBD2 (5 bases). The length of the CDR3 is 15 residues. V was cut by 3 bases and J by 0 bases, with 12 bases left in between. The CDR3 sequence: CASSLAQTSSYEQYL. Here the CDR3 DNA reads TGTGCCAGCAGTTTGGCCCAAACTAGCTCCTACGAGCAGTACCTC.

This clonotype occurred many times. The rearrangement uses TRBV5-1 and TRBJ2-7; tentatively, D is TRBD1 or TRBD2 (5 bases each). Trimming removed 2 bases from V and 1 base from J, with 16 bases in between. Germline V gives CDR1 SGHRS, CDR2 YFSETQ. The CDR3 contains 16 residues. The CDR3 spells CASSLPGTSTSYEQYF. CDR3 sequence (DNA): TGCGCCAGCAGCTTACCCGGGACCTCGACTTCCTACGAGCAGTACTTC.

The chain links TRBV11-2 to TRBJ2-5, with 13 positions matching TRBD2. Germline-derived CDR1 and CDR2 are SGHAT and FQNNGV. This CDR3 contains 14 residues. CDR3 sequence: CARGLAGAAKTQYF. DNA for the CDR3: TGTGCTAGAGGACTAGCGGGAGCTGCTAAGACCCAGTACTTC.

This clonotype has a count of ten or more. V and J are TRBV20-1 and TRBJ1-1; TRBD1 aligns across 10 bases. CDR1 is DFQATT, CDR2 SNEGSKA, per germline (reference sequence). The CDR3 is made up of 16 amino acids. The trim removed 3 bases at V and 3 bases at J, leaving 10 bases unmatched. The CDR3 region has the DNA TGCAGTGCTAGCGGGACAGGGGCGGTTGTCGACACTGAAGCTTTCTTT. Its translation is CSASGTGAVVDTEAFF.

As to this clonotype: This may stem from a read error, because a much larger clone lies one nucleotide away. The chain joins TRBV5-4 to TRBJ2-5; the match to TRBD2 covers 7 bases. This CDR3 comprises 14 residues. Germline V CDR1 and CDR2: SGHNT, YYREEE (reference sequence). The CDR3 bases are TGTGCCTGCAGCTTGCTTAGCGGGCAAGAGACCCAGTACTTC. Translating gives CACSLLSGQETQYF. Filled out from reference TRBV5-4 and TRBJ2-5, the complete variable domain reads ETGVTQSPTHLIKTRGQQVTLRCSSQSGHNTVSWYQQALGQGPQFIFQYYREEENGRGNFPPRFSGLQFPNYSSELNVNALELDDSALYLCACSLLSGQETQYFGPGTRLLVL.

The chain couples TRBV7-2 to TRBJ1-5, with 9 bases identical to TRBD1. The V and J ends lost 1 base and 0 bases, in that order; junction bases with no gene match: 4. The CDR3 sequence is 17 residues long. Germline-derived CDR1 and CDR2 are SGHTA and FQGNSA. The CDR3 sequence is CASSLEGQGYSNQPQHF. Here the CDR3 DNA reads TGTGCCAGCAGCTTAGAGGGACAGGGATATAGCAATCAGCCCCAGCATTTT.

This clonotype was recorded many times. This chain connects TRBV11-3 to TRBJ1-5; a weak D match, TRBD1 (6 bases). Looked up from germline, CDR1 is SGHNT and CDR2 is YENEEA. The CDR3 is 13 amino acids. V dropped 5 bases and J dropped 6 bases, with 11 bases sitting between them. In DNA, the CDR3 is TGTGCCAGCAGCCCAGGGGCGTTTCAGCCCCAGCATTTT. Translating it yields CASSPGAFQPQHF.

This clonotype was seen repeatedly, ten times or more. V and J are TRBV29-1 and TRBJ2-7; 10 bases are shared with TRBD1. Germline CDR1 reads SQVTM; CDR2 reads ANQGSEA. V dropped 2 bases and J dropped 3; count of bases not matched to a gene: 4. The CDR3 length is 14 residues. The CDR3 bases are TGCAGCGTTGAAATAGGGGACAGGGGCTACGAGCAGTACTTC. Translated: CSVEIGDRGYEQYF.

This clonotype was seen repeatedly, ten times or more. The V and J genes are TRBV6-1 and TRBJ1-2; D remains unclear. Germline CDR1 reads MNHNS; CDR2 reads SASEGT. The V end lost 2 bases, the J end lost 2 bases, and 6 bases lay between the germline ends. The CDR3 is made up of 13 amino acids. The CDR3 sequence is CASSEWENYGYTF. CDR3 in DNA: TGTGCCAGCAGTGAATGGGAGAACTATGGCTACACCTTC.

V usage is TRBV29-1 and J usage is TRBJ1-2, with TRBD1 identical over 9 bases. This CDR3 contains 14 residues. V gave up 8 bases and J gave up 2 bases; unmatched junction bases: 9. Per the germline V gene, CDR1 is SQVTM and CDR2 is ANQGSEA. The CDR3 reads CSSTWDRVNYGYTF. The CDR3 coding sequence is TGCAGCTCAACCTGGGACAGGGTAAACTATGGCTACACCTTC.